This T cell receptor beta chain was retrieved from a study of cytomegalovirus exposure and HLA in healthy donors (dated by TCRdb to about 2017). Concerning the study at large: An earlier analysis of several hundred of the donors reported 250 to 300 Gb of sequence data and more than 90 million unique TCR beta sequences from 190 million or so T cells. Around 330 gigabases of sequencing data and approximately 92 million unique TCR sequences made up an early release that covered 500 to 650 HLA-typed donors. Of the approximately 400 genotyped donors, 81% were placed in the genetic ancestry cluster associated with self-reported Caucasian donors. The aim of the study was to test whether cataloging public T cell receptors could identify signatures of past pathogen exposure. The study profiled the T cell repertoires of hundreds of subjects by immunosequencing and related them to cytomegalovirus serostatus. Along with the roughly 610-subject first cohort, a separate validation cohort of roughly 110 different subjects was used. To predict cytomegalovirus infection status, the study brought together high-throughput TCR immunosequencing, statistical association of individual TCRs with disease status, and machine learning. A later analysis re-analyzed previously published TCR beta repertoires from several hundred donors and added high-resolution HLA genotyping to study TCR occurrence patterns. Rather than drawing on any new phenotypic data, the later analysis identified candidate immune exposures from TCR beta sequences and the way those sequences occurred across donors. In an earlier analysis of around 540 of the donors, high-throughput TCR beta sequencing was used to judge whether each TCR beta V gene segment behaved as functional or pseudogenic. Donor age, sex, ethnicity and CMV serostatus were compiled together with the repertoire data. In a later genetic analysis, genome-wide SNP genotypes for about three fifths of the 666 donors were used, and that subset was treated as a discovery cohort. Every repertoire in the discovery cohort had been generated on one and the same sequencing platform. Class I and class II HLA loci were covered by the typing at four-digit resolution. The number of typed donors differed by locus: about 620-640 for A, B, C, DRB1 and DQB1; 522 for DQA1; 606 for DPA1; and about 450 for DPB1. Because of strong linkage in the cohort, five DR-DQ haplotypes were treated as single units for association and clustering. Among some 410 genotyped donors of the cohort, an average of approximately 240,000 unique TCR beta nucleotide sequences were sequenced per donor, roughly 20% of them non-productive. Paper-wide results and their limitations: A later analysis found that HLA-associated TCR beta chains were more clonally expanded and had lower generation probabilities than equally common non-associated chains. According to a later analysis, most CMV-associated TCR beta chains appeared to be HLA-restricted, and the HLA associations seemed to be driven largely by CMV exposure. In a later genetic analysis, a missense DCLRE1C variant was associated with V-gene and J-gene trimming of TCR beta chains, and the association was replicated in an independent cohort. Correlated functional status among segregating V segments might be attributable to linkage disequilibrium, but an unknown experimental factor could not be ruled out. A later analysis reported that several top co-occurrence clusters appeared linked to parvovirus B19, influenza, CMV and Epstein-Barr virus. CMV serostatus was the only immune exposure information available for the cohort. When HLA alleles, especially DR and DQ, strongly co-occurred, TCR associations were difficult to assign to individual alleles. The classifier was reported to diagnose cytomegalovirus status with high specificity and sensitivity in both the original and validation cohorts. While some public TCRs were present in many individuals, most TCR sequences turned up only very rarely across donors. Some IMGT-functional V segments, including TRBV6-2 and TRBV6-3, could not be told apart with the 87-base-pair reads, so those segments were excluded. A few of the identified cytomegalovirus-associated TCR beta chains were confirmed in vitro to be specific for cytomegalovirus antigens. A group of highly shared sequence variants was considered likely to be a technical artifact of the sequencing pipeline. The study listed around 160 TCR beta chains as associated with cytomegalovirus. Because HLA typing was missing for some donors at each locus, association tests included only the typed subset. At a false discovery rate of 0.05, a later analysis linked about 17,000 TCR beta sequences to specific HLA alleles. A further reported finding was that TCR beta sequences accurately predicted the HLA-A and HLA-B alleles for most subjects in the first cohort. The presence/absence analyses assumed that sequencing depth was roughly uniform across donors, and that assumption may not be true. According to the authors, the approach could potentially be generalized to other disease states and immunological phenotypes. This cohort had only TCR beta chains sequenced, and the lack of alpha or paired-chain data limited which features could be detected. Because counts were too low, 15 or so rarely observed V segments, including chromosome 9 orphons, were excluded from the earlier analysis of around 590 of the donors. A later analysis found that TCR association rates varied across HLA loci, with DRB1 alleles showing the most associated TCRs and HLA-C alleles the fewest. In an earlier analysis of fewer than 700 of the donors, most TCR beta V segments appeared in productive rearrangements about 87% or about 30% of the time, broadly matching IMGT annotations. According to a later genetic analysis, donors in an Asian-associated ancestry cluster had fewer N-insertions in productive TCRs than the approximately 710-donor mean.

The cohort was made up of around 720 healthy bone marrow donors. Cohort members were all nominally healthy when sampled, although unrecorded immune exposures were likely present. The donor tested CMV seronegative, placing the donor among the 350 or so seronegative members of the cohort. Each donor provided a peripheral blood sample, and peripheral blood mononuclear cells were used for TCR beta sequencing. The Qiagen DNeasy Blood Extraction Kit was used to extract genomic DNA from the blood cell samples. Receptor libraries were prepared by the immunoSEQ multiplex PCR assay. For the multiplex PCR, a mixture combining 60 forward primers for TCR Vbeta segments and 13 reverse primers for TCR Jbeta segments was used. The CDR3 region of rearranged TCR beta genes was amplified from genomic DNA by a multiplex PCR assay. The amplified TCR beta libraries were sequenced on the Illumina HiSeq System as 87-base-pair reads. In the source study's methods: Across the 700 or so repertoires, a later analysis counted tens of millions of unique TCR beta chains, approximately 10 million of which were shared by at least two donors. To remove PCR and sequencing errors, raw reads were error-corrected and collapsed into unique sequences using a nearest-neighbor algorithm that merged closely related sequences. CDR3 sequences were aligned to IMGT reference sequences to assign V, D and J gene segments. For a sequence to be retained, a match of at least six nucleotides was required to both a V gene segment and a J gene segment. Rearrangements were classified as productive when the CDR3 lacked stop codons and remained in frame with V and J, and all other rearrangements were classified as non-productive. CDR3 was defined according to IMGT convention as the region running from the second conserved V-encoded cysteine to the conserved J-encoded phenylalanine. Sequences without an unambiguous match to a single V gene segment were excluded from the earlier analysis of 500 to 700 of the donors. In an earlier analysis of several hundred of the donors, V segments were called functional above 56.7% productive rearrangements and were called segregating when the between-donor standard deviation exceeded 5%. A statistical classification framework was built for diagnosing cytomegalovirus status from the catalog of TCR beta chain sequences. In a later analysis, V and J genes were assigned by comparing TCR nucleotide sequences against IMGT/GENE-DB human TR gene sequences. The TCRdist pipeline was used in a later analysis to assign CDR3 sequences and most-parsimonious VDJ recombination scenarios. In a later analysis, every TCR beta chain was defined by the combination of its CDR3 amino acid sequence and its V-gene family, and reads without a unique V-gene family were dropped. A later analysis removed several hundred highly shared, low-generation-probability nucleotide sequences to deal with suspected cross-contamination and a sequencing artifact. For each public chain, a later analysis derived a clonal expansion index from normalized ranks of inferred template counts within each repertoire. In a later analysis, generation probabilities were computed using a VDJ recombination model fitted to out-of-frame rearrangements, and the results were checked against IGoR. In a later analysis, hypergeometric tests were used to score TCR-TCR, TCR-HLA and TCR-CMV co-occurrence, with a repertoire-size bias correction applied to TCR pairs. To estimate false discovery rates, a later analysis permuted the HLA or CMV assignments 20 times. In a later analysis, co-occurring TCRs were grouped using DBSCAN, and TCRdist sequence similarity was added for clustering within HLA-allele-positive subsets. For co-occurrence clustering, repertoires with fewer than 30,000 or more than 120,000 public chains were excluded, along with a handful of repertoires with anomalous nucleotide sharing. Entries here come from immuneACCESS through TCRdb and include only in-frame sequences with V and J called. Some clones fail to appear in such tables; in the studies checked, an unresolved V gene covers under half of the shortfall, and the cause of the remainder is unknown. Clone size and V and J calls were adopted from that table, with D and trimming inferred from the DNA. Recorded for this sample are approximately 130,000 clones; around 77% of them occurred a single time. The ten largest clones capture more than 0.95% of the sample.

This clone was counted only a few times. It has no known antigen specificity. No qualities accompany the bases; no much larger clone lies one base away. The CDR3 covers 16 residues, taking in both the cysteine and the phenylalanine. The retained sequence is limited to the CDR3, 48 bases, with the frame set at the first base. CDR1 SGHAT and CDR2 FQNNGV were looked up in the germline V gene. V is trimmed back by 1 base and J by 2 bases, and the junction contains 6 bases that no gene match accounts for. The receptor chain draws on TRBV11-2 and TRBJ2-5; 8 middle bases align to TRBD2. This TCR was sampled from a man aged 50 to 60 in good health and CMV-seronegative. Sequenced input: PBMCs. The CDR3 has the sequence CASSLGRLAGQETQYF. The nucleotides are TGTGCCAGCAGCTTAGGTCGGCTAGCGGGTCAAGAGACCCAGTACTTC.